A single sample gave rise to the 27 T cell receptor beta chains below, sequenced in a study of OX40 agonist ivuxolimab in advanced cancers. Clones were sequenced by immunoSEQ multiplex PCR, and TCRdb holds only the in-frame ones, with some missing. The sample has approximately 32,000 clones; around 90% are singletons. Sequencing was performed on CD4+ or CD8+ T cells sorted from blood, taken in a trial of the OX40 agonist ivuxolimab. The origin of the receptors is an adult with an advanced solid tumor such as melanoma, head and neck, liver or kidney cancer.

The chain couples TRBV14 to TRBJ2-1; D remains ambiguous. Germline CDR1 and CDR2: SGHDN and FVKESK. The CDR3 contains 14 residues. V lost 5 bases and J lost 4, with 12 bases in between. The CDR3 loop is CASSEDPTYNEQFF. As DNA, the CDR3 is TGTGCCAGCAGCGAGGACCCGACGTACAATGAGCAGTTCTTC.

The chain couples TRBV7-2 to TRBJ1-4, with 10 bases aligning to TRBD1. In germline, CDR1 is SGHTA, CDR2 FQGNSA. The CDR3 covers 14 residues. V shed 3 bases, J shed 6 bases, and the junction held 1 base outside the gene matches. The CDR3 DNA sequence: TGTGCCAGCAGCTTCGGACAGGGGGATGAAAAACTGTTTTTT. Translation gives CASSFGQGDEKLFF.

This clone was seen once. The rearrangement links TRBV28 to TRBJ1-5; D remains unclear. The CDR3 is 13 amino acids. Germline V gene lookup returns CDR1 MDHEN and CDR2 SYDVKM. Trimming removed 6 bases from V and 7 bases from J, with 13 bases in between. The CDR3, as DNA: TGTGCCAGCAGGCTTACCGGATGGCAGCCCCAGCATTTT. Protein sequence: CASRLTGWQPQHF.

V gene TRBV5-5 combines with J gene TRBJ1-1; D gene ambiguous. The CDR3 contains 15 residues. The germline V and J ends were trimmed by 0 bases and 1 base, with 10 bases remaining between them. Germline V gives CDR1 SGHKS, CDR2 YYEKEE (reference sequence). CDR3 loop: CASSLDGWGNTEAFF. CDR3 nucleotides: TGTGCCAGCAGCTTGGATGGGTGGGGGAACACTGAAGCTTTCTTT.

This clone occurred once. One junction end disagrees with the germline gene, perhaps due to a read error. V and J are TRBV7-9 and TRBJ2-2; 7 bases match TRBD2. Germline CDR1 is SEHNR and CDR2 is FQNEAQ (reference sequence). The CDR3 is 16 residues long. The CDR3 is CASSLVWTSRVRGAVF. Written as DNA, the CDR3 is TGTGCCAGCAGCTTAGTGTGGACTAGTAGGGTCCGGGGAGCTGTTTTT.

This clone has just one count. This chain links TRBV13 with TRBJ2-5, with TRBD2 as a possible D gene (5 bases). The V end was cut by 1 base, the J end by 6 bases, with 9 bases between. From germline, CDR1 is PRHDT and CDR2 FYEKMQ (reference sequence). There are 13 residues in the CDR3. For the CDR3, the DNA is TGTGCCAGCAGCTTAGACGGGAAACAGACCCAGTACTTC. Encoded protein: CASSLDGKQTQYF. Full variable domain (rest looked up from reference TRBV13 and TRBJ2-5): AAGVIQSPRHLIKEKRETATLKCYPIPRHDTVYWYQQGPGQDPQFLISFYEKMQSDKGSIPDRFSAQQFSDYHSELNMSSLELGDSALYFCASSLDGKQTQYFGPGTRLLVL.

This clone was seen only once. The V gene is TRBV30, the J gene TRBJ1-1; 8 bases fit TRBD1. The V gene's germline CDR1 is GTSNPN and CDR2 SVGIG (reference sequence). J was trimmed by 3 bases and V by 3 bases; bases with no gene match: 15. The CDR3 consists of 17 residues. The CDR3 region is CAWSGWTGLSGDTEAFF. CDR3 sequence (DNA): TGTGCCTGGAGCGGTTGGACAGGGCTATCTGGGGACACTGAAGCTTTCTTT.

The chain uses TRBV30 and TRBJ2-3; TRBD2 matches 7 bases. Germline CDR1 GTSNPN, CDR2 SVGIG (reference sequence). This CDR3 is built from 14 residues. The trim removed 0 bases at V and 3 bases at J, leaving 3 bases unmatched. This chain's CDR3 is CAWSVQGGTDTQYF. The CDR3 DNA sequence: TGTGCCTGGAGTGTCCAGGGAGGGACAGATACGCAGTATTTT.

The chain uses TRBV4-3 and TRBJ2-5; the D call may be TRBD1 or TRBD2 (5 bases each). Germline V gives CDR1 LGHNA, CDR2 YSLEER. The CDR3 consists of 15 residues. V was cut by 0 bases and J by 5 bases, with 13 bases left in between. CDR3 region: CASSQDTGWGETQYF. CDR3 DNA: TGCGCCAGCAGCCAAGACACAGGTTGGGGGGAGACCCAGTACTTC.

The V call is TRBV18, the J call TRBJ2-3; no clear D gene. Germline-derived CDR1 and CDR2 are KGHSH and LQKENI. Deletions cut 2 bases from V and 3 bases from J, with 9 bases between. The CDR3 is made up of 14 amino acids. In DNA, the CDR3 is TGTGCCAGCTCACCAGTCCAGAGTACAGATACGCAGTATTTT. Its translation: CASSPVQSTDTQYF.

In DNA form, the CDR3 reads TGCGCCAGCAGCCAAGGAACCGGGACCCACGAACTATATGGCTACACCTTC. As protein: CASSQGTGTHELYGYTF. This rearrangement joins TRBV4-1 to TRBJ1-2, with D possibly being TRBD1 (5 bases). The CDR3 length is 17 residues. In germline, CDR1 is MGHRA, CDR2 YSYEKL. V dropped 1 base and J dropped 5 bases, with 20 bases sitting between them.

This clone has more than one count but fewer than ten. The gene calls are TRBV7-9 and TRBJ1-1; D remains ambiguous. In germline, CDR1 is SEHNR, CDR2 FQNEAQ (reference sequence). Trimming removed 4 bases from V and 4 bases from J, with 10 bases in between. This CDR3 spans 13 amino acids. The CDR3 DNA reads TGTGCCAGCAGCTCGCGGGGTCCCACTGAAGCTTTCTTT. Translated: CASSSRGPTEAFF.

The chain recombines TRBV5-1 with TRBJ2-5, with 8 bases matching TRBD2. Germline CDR1 reads SGHRS; CDR2 reads YFSETQ. The CDR3 runs 17 residues. J gave up 5 bases and V 4 bases, and 16 bases lay outside the gene matches. This chain's CDR3 is CASSPGAQAGVGETQYF. DNA for the CDR3: TGCGCCAGCAGCCCCGGGGCGCAAGCGGGAGTAGGGGAGACCCAGTACTTC.

By sample share, this clone is medium-sized. The chain employs TRBV2 and TRBJ2-7, with D tentatively TRBD1 or TRBD2 (5 bases each). The CDR3 length is 12 residues. With 8 bases removed from V and 4 bases from J, the gap between germline ends came to 12 bases. CDR1 is SNHLY and CDR2 is FYNNEI in the germline V gene. The CDR3 region is CASGGRGYEQYF. The DNA of the CDR3 is TGTGCCAGCGGGGGTCGGGGTTACGAGCAGTACTTC.

This sequence joins TRBV5-6 and TRBJ2-2; D perhaps matches TRBD1 (6 bases). From germline, CDR1 is SGHDT and CDR2 YYEEEE. Trimming shortened V by 0 bases and J by 6 bases, and 9 bases separated the two germline ends. The CDR3 is 14 residues long. The CDR3 bases are TGTGCCAGCAGCTTGGAGCCAGGGGCCGGGGAGCTGTTTTTT. Translation: CASSLEPGAGELFF.

The chain combines TRBV6-7 with TRBJ2-7; 8 bases match TRBD1. TRBV6-7 is an ORF for which the function is uncertain. CDR3 length: 16 amino acids. The trim removed 0 bases at V and 6 bases at J, leaving 10 bases unmatched. The CDR3 coding sequence is TGTGCCAGCAGTTACTCGAAGGACAGGGAGGTGATCGAGCAGTACTTC. Translation gives CASSYSKDREVIEQYF.

The chain recombines TRBV27 with TRBJ2-7; D might be TRBD1 (5 bases). This CDR3 spans 15 amino acids. Germline CDR1 MNHEY, CDR2 SMNVEV (reference sequence). Deletions cut 2 bases from V and 0 bases from J, with 11 bases between. The CDR3 nucleotides read TGTGCCAGCAGTTTAAAGGGGTTCTCCTCCTACGAGCAGTACTTC. Residues: CASSLKGFSSYEQYF.

The genes are TRBV7-3 and TRBJ2-3; 9 bases line up with TRBD2. The V gene's germline CDR1 is SGHTA and CDR2 FQGTGA. The ends lost 0 bases at V and 5 bases at J; junction bases unmatched: 6. There are 16 residues in the CDR3. Here the CDR3 reads CASSLTAGGPGDTQYF. For the CDR3, the DNA is TGTGCCAGCAGCTTAACGGCGGGAGGGCCGGGAGATACGCAGTATTTT. Full variable domain (rest looked up from reference TRBV7-3 and TRBJ2-3): GAGVSQTPSNKVTEKGKYVELRCDPISGHTALYWYRQSLGQGPEFLIYFQGTGAADDSGLPNDRFFAVRPEGSVSTLKIQRTERGDSAVYLCASSLTAGGPGDTQYFGPGTRLTVL.

The chain has TRBV18 and TRBJ1-2; the match to TRBD1 covers 9 bases. The CDR3 has 15 amino acids. Germline V gene data show CDR1 as KGHSH and CDR2 as LQKENI. V was clipped by 3 bases and J by 3 bases; unmatched bases: 5. The CDR3 loop reads CASSPGTGIYYGYTF. The CDR3 bases are TGTGCCAGCTCACCCGGGACAGGGATCTACTATGGCTACACCTTC.

This chain connects TRBV2 to TRBJ2-4, with a tentative D call TRBD1 (6 bases). Germline loops: CDR1 SNHLY, CDR2 FYNNEI. V was cut by 3 bases and J by 0 bases, with 12 bases left in between. The CDR3 covers 16 residues. CDR3 sequence: CASSDRQGLAKNIQYF. The CDR3 nucleotides are TGTGCCAGCAGTGATCGGCAGGGGCTAGCCAAAAACATTCAGTACTTC.

The chain uses TRBV6-1 and TRBJ2-3; perhaps TRBD1 as D (6 bases). The CDR3 runs to 13 residues. CDR1 and CDR2 from the germline V gene are MNHNS and SASEGT. The V end lost 6 bases, the J end lost 7 bases, and 14 bases lay between the germline ends. The CDR3 nucleotides read TGTGCCAGCAGCCCTACAGGGACCCATACGCAGTATTTT. This sequence encodes CASSPTGTHTQYF.

The sample holds a few counts of this clone. The chain recombines TRBV7-9 with TRBJ1-1; a possible D gene is TRBD1 (5 bases). Germline CDR1 SEHNR, CDR2 FQNEAQ (reference sequence). V shed 5 bases and J shed 7 bases, with 14 bases lying between them. The CDR3 runs to 13 residues. The CDR3 loop is CASSGSGAREAFF. CDR3 bases: TGTGCCAGCAGCGGATCCGGGGCCCGTGAAGCTTTCTTT.

This chain joins TRBV7-9 and TRBJ2-2; 9 bases agree with TRBD1. After removal of 5 bases from V and 4 bases from J, the junction contained 8 bases not matched to a gene. The CDR3 length is 16 residues. CDR1 and CDR2 from the germline V gene are SEHNR and FQNEAQ (reference sequence). The CDR3 is CASSPQGQGSTGELFF. For the CDR3, the DNA is TGTGCCAGCAGCCCCCAAGGACAGGGGAGCACCGGGGAGCTGTTTTTT.

The chain carries TRBV30 and TRBJ2-2, with 7 bases aligning to TRBD2. The CDR3 runs 15 residues. V lost 2 bases to trimming and J lost 8 bases; unmatched junction nucleotides: 11. Germline V gene lookup returns CDR1 GTSNPN and CDR2 SVGIG (reference sequence). In nucleotides, the CDR3 is TGTGCCTGGAGTCAAGCGGGGTGGAATAGAGGGGAGCTGTTTTTT. It specifies CAWSQAGWNRGELFF.

This chain links TRBV5-6 with TRBJ1-5; a weak D match, TRBD1 (5 bases). Deletions cut 4 bases from V and 0 bases from J, with 11 bases between. CDR1 SGHDT and CDR2 YYEEEE come from the germline V gene. The CDR3 has 15 residues. The CDR3 DNA follows: TGTGCCAGCAGCGGAGGGACCTCTAGCAATCAGCCCCAGCATTTT. Translation gives CASSGGTSSNQPQHF. Variable domain in full (rest from reference TRBV5-6 and TRBJ1-5): DAGVTQSPTHLIKTRGQQVTLRCSPKSGHDTVSWYQQALGQGPQFIFQYYEEEERQRGNFPDRFSGHQFPNYSSELNVNALLLGDSALYLCASSGGTSSNQPQHFGDGTRLSIL.

CDR3 in amino acids: CASSRRASGSYNEQFF. The CDR3 bases are TGTGCCAGTAGTAGGCGGGCGAGCGGCTCCTACAATGAGCAGTTCTTC. This chain uses TRBV19 with TRBJ2-1, with a weak D call TRBD2 (5 bases). V was cut by 4 bases and J by 0 bases, with 13 bases left in between. Germline CDR1 and CDR2: LNHDA and SQIVND (reference sequence). The CDR3 contains 16 residues.

This clone was recorded only once. The chain couples TRBV5-1 to TRBJ2-2; no firm D call. V lost 3 bases and J lost 3, with 6 bases in between. This CDR3 has 13 residues. In germline, CDR1 is SGHRS, CDR2 YFSETQ. In nucleotides, the CDR3 is TGCGCCAGCAGCTCCCCTTACACCGGGGAGCTGTTTTTT. Its protein product is CASSSPYTGELFF.